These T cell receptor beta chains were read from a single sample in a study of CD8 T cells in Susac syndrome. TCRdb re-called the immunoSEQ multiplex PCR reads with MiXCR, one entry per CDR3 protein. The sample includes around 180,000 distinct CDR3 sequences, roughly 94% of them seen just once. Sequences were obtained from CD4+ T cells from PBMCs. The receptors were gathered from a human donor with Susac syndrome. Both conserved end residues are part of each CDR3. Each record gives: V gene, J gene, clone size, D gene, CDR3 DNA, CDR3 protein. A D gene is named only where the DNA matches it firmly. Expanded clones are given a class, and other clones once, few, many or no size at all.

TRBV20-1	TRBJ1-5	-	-	TGCAGTGCTAGCCCAGGACCTGAGGGTCAGCCCCAGCATTTT	CSASPGPEGQPQHF
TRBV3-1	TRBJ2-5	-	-	TGTGCCAGCAGCCAAAATGGAGATGGAGAGACCCAGTACTTC	CASSQNGDGETQYF
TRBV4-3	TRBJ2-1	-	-	TGCGCCAGCAGCCCCCCTAATGGGCATGAGCAGTTCTTC	CASSPPNGHEQFF
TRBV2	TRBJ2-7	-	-	TGTGCCAGTAAAAGGAGGGACACCTCCTACGAGCAGTACTTC	CASKRRDTSYEQYF
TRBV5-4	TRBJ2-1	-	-	TGTGCCAGCAGCCCGGCTAGCGTCAATGAGCAGTTCTTC	CASSPASVNEQFF
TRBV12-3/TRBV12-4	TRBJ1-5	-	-	TGTGCCAGCGCCACCTCAGGTACCAATCAGCCCCAGCATTTT	CASATSGTNQPQHF
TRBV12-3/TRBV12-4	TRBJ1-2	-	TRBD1	TGTGCCAGCAGTGACGGACAGGATGTTCGCATAGGCTACACCTTC	CASSDGQDVRIGYTF
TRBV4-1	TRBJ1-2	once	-	TGCGCCAGCAGCCAAGGGGGCCCGGATCCCTATGGCTACACCTTC	CASSQGGPDPYGYTF
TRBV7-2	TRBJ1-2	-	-	TGTGCCAGCAGCTTAAAGGGTTGGGGCCATGGCTACACCTTC	CASSLKGWGHGYTF
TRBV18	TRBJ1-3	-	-	TGTGCCAGCTCTACCGACTCTGGAAACACCATATATTTT	CASSTDSGNTIYF
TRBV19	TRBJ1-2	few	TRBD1	TGTGCCAGTAGTCCGGACAGGGAGTATGGCTACACCTTC	CASSPDREYGYTF
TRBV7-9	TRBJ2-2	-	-	TGTGCCAGCAGCTTAGCTAAGGGGCGCGACACCGGGGAGCTGTTTTTT	CASSLAKGRDTGELFF
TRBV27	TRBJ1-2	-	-	TGTGCCAGCAGTTTGGGACTTGCCTATGGCTACACCTTC	CASSLGLAYGYTF